Following are 17 T cell receptor beta chains from one sample sequenced in a study of persistence of HIV-infected CD4 T cells. These receptors' antigens are unknown. Anti-CD3/anti-CD28 beads served as a nonspecific positive control stimulus. Sorting selected CD4+ T cells upregulating both CD40 ligand and CD69. This was the immunoSEQ version 4 assay in survey mode. Measured with immunoSEQ multiplex PCR; TCRdb has only the in-frame clones, and not every one. Here the sample spans more than 35,000 clones, roughly 90% being singletons. The material sequenced was CD4+ T cells sorted from PBMCs after roughly 18-hour stimulation, taken from a patient who received antiretroviral therapy. The receptors here all came from an adult man with HIV who was CMV-seropositive.

This clone turned up a few times. The chain joins TRBV2 to TRBJ1-1; 7 bases fit TRBD1. Germline CDR1 reads SNHLY; CDR2 reads FYNNEI. V lost 9 bases to trimming and J lost 2 bases; unmatched junction nucleotides: 15. The CDR3 loop spans 16 amino acids. The CDR3 reads CARKTPWPGGNTEAFF. The CDR3 bases are TGTGCCAGAAAAACCCCTTGGCCAGGGGGTAACACTGAAGCTTTCTTT.

The V and J genes are TRBV6-5 and TRBJ2-4; the D is unclear. Germline V lookup: CDR1 MNHEY, CDR2 SVGAGI. This CDR3 has 16 residues. Trimming stripped 0 bases from V and 4 bases from J, with 13 bases between. This CDR3 reads CASSYSPPGRKNIQYF. CDR3 DNA: TGTGCCAGCAGTTACTCGCCCCCCGGCCGAAAAAACATTCAGTACTTC.

By share, this clone ranks as medium-sized. The chain uses TRBV10-1 and TRBJ2-7; D ambiguous. Germline V gene data show CDR1 as WNHNN and CDR2 as SYGVQD (reference sequence). Trimming left V 6 bases short and J 3 bases short, with 12 bases between. The CDR3 has 13 residues. The CDR3 sequence is CASSTQVGYEQYF. The DNA for the CDR3 is TGCGCCAGCAGCACCCAAGTTGGCTACGAGCAGTACTTC.

The V call is TRBV7-2, the J call TRBJ1-2, with 7 bases fitting TRBD1. CDR1 and CDR2 from the germline V gene are SGHTA and FQGNSA. The CDR3 runs 13 residues. The junction had 0 bases not matched to a gene; V was cut back by 2 bases and J by 3 bases. CDR3 residues: CASSLTGDYGYTF. Written as DNA, the CDR3 is TGTGCCAGCAGCTTAACAGGGGACTATGGCTACACCTTC.

The chain employs TRBV29-1 and TRBJ2-7, with D uncertain. The CDR3 has 11 residues. Trimming stripped 8 bases from V and 0 bases from J, with 8 bases between. Germline-derived CDR1 and CDR2 are SQVTM and ANQGSEA. The CDR3, as DNA: TGCAGCTTCCGGATCTCCTACGAGCAGTACTTC. Translated, it gives CSFRISYEQYF.

The chain couples TRBV29-1 to TRBJ1-2, with D unclear. Germline V lookup: CDR1 SQVTM, CDR2 ANQGSEA. The CDR3 consists of 12 residues. Trimming took off 3 bases at V and 3 bases at J, with 8 bases between the two ends. The CDR3 DNA follows: TGCAGCGTTGACACCTCTCACTATGGCTACACCTTC. It encodes CSVDTSHYGYTF.

The genes are TRBV2 and TRBJ1-5; D is unresolved. Trimming took off 4 bases at V and 0 bases at J, with 10 bases between the two ends. Per germline, CDR1 SNHLY and CDR2 FYNNEI. The CDR3 is 15 amino acids. This CDR3 reads CASSVEGNSNQPQHF. CDR3 coding DNA: TGTGCCAGCAGTGTAGAGGGAAATAGCAATCAGCCCCAGCATTTT.

This clone was detected once. The chain couples TRBV5-1 to TRBJ2-6; the D gene is possibly TRBD1 (6 bases). V was trimmed by 2 bases and J by 0 bases, leaving 9 bases between them. CDR1 is SGHRS, CDR2 YFSETQ, per germline. CDR3 length: 16 residues. As DNA, the CDR3 is TGCGCCAGCAGCTTCGGACAGACCTCTGGGGCCAACGTCCTGACTTTC. This translates into CASSFGQTSGANVLTF.

A note on this clone: Additional DNA sequences in this sample encode the identical CDR3. The gene calls are TRBV5-6 and TRBJ2-5, with no clear D. The CDR3 is 17 amino acids. The V gene's germline CDR1 is SGHDT and CDR2 YYEEEE. V was pared by 3 bases and J by 2 bases, with 20 bases between. As DNA, the CDR3 is TGTGCCAGCAGCTACTTCACCCGCGCGAGGTTTCAAGAGACCCAGTACTTC. Translation: CASSYFTRARFQETQYF.

V usage is TRBV27 and J usage is TRBJ2-1; weak D call: TRBD1 (6 bases). Per germline, CDR1 MNHEY and CDR2 SMNVEV (reference sequence). Trimming left V 7 bases short and J 3 bases short, with 13 bases between. The CDR3 is made up of 14 amino acids. The CDR3 sequence is CASTSGGSYNEQFF. CDR3 coding DNA: TGTGCCAGCACTTCTGGGGGCAGCTACAATGAGCAGTTCTTC.

This clone was seen a single time. CDR3 nucleotide sequence: TGTGCCATCACGGGACAGGGGGCGTCCTCCTCCTATGGCTACACCTTC. This translates into CAITGQGASSSYGYTF. The chain links TRBV10-3 to TRBJ1-2, with 12 nucleotides matching TRBD1. The J segment lost 4 bases and the V segment lost 7 bases, leaving 10 bases of the junction unmatched. Germline CDR1 and CDR2: ENHRY and SYGVKD. The CDR3 covers 16 residues.

The gene calls are TRBV6-5 and TRBJ1-6, with D possibly being TRBD1 (6 bases). The CDR3 has 12 amino acids. Germline loops: CDR1 MNHEY, CDR2 SVGAGI. The germline V and J ends were trimmed by 4 bases and 14 bases, with 12 bases remaining between them. CDR3 protein: CASSFEGGALHF. DNA for the CDR3: TGTGCCAGCAGTTTTGAGGGGGGGGCCCTCCACTTT.

This clone was seen a few times. The V and J genes are TRBV7-2 and TRBJ2-1; D gene ambiguous. V lost 5 bases to trimming and J lost 2 bases, with 7 bases between them. Germline V gene data show CDR1 as SGHTA and CDR2 as FQGNSA. This CDR3 comprises 13 residues. The CDR3 DNA sequence: TGTGCCAGCAGCACCAAACCCTACAATGAGCAGTTCTTC. Amino acids: CASSTKPYNEQFF.

This clone was recorded a few times. This chain's CDR3 is CASSDISPTGGYGYTF. In DNA, the CDR3 is TGTGCCAGCAGTGACATATCACCTACAGGAGGATATGGCTACACCTTC. The chain recombines TRBV6-1 with TRBJ1-2; a possible D gene is TRBD1 (5 bases). In germline, CDR1 is MNHNS, CDR2 SASEGT. CDR3 length: 16 amino acids. Trimming removed 3 bases at V and 5 bases at J, with 19 bases between.

The chain combines TRBV18 with TRBJ2-7, with D perhaps matching TRBD2 (6 bases). The V gene's germline CDR1 is KGHSH and CDR2 LQKENI. The length of the CDR3 is 15 residues. The V gene lost 2 bases and the J gene lost 6 bases, with 17 bases spanning the gap. The DNA of the CDR3 is TGTGCCAGCTCACCAAATGGGCGGGGTTTGGGCGAGCAGTACTTC. This encodes CASSPNGRGLGEQYF.

This chain connects TRBV3-1 (or the pseudogene TRBV3-2) to TRBJ1-6, with 9 bases that match TRBD1. Germline V gene data show CDR1 as LGHDT and CDR2 as YNNKEL (reference sequence). The trim removed 0 bases at V and 18 bases at J, leaving 6 bases unmatched. The CDR3 extends over 13 amino acids. This CDR3 is CASSQEAGTGSHF. The CDR3 DNA is TGTGCCAGCAGCCAAGAGGCGGGGACAGGGTCCCACTTT.

This clone has a single count. CDR3 sequence: CASISWTFPYGYTF. CDR3 nucleotide sequence: TGTGCCAGCATATCTTGGACATTCCCCTATGGCTACACCTTC. The V and J genes are TRBV28 and TRBJ1-2; the D gene is possibly TRBD1 (5 bases). The CDR3 has 14 residues. The V gene's germline CDR1 is MDHEN and CDR2 SYDVKM. Trimming pared 7 bases from V and 4 bases from J, leaving 16 bases between.